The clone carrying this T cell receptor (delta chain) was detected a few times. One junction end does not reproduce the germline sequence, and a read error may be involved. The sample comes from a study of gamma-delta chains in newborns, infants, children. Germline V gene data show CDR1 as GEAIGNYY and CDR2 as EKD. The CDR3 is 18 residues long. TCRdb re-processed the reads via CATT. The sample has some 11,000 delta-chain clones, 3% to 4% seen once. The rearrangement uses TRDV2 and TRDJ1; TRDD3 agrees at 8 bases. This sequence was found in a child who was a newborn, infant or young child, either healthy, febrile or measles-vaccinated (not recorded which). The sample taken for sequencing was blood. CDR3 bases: TGTGCCTGTGACACCCCGTACTGGGGGTGGCGGTACACCGATAAACCCATCTTT. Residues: CACDTPYWGWRYTDKPIF.